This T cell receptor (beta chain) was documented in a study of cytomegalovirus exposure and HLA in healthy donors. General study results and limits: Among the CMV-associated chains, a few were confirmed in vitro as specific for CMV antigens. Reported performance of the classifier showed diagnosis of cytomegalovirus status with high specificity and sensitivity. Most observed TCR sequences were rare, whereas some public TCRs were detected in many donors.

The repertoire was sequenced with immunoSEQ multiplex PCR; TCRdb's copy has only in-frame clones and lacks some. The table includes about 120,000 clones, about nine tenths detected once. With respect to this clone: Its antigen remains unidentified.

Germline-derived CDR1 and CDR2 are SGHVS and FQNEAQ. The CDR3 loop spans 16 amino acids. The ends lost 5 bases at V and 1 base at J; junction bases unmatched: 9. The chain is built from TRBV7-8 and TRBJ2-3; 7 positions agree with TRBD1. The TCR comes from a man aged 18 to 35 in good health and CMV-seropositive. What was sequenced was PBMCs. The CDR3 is CASSPTGQVRTDTQYF. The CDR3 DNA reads TGTGCCAGCAGCCCGACCGGACAGGTCCGCACAGATACGCAGTATTTT.